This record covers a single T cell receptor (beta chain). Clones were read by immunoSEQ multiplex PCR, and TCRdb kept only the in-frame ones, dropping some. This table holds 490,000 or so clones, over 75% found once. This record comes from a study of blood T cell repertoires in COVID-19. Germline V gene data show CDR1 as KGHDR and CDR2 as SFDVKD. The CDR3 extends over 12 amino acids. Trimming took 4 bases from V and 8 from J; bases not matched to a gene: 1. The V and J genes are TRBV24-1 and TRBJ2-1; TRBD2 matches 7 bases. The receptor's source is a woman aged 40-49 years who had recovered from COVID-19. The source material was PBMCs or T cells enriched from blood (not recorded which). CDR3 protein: CATSETSDEQFF. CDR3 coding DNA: TGTGCCACCAGTGAAACTAGCGATGAGCAGTTCTTC.